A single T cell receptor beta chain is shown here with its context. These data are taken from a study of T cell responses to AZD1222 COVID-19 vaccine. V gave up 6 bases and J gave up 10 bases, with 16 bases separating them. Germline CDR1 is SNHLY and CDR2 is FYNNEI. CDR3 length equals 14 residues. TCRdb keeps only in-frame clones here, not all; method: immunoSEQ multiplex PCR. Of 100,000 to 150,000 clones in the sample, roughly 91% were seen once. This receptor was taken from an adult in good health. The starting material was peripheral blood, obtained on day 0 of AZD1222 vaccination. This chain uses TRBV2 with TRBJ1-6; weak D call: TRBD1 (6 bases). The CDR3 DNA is TGTGCCAGCAGCTTCACAGGGCCGGGGTCACCCCTCCACTTT. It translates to CASSFTGPGSPLHF.